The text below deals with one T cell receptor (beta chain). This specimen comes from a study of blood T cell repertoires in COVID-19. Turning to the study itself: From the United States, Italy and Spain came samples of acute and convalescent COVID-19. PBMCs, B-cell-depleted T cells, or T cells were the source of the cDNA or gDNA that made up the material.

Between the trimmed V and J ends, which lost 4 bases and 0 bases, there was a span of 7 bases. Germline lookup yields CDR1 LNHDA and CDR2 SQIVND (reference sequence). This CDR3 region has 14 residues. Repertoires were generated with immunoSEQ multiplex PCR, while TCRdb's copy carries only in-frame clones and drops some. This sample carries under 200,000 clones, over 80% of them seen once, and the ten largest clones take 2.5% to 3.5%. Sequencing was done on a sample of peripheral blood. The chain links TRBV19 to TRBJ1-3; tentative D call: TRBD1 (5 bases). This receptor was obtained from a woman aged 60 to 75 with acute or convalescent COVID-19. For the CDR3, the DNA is TGTGCCAGTAGTACAGGGCGCTCTGGAAACACCATATATTTT. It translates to CASSTGRSGNTIYF.